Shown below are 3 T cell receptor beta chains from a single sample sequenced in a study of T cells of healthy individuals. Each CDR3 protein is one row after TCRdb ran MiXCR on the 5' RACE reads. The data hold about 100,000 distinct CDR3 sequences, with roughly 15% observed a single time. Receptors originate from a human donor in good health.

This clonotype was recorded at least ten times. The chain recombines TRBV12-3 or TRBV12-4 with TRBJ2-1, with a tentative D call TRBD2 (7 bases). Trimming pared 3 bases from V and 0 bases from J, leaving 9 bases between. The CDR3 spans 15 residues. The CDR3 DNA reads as TGTGCCAGCAGTTTCGGGGGGCCCTCCTACAATGAGCAGTTCTTC. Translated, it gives CASSFGGPSYNEQFF.

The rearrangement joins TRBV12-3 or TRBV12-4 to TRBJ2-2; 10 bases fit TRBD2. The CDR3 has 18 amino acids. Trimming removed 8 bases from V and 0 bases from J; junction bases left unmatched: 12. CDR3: CASRKLAGALPNTGELFF. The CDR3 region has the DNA TGTGCCAGCCGGAAGCTAGCGGGGGCACTACCGAACACCGGGGAGCTGTTTTTT.

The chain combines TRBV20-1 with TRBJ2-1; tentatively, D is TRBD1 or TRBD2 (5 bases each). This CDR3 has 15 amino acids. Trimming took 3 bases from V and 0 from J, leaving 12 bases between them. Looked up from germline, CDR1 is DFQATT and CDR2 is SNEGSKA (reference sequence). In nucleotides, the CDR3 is TGCAGTGCTAGCCAAAAGGGACGCTCCTACAATGAGCAGTTCTTC. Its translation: CSASQKGRSYNEQFF.